These 20 T cell receptor beta chains originate from one sample sequenced in a study of blood T cells in healthy people across ages. PCR was performed a second time for roughly 7 to 12 cycles using a sample-barcoded 5' primer and a J-beta primer mix. TCRdb re-called the 5' RACE reads with MiXCR, one entry per CDR3 protein. The sample lists some 1.5 million distinct CDR3 sequences, roughly 27% seen once, with 6.5% to 8.5% in the top ten. The sample was blood. These receptors all come from a woman between 25 and 40 years old in good health.

This clonotype occurred a few times. The junction differs from germline at one of its ends, possibly a read error. This chain connects TRBV18 to TRBJ2-1; tentative D call: TRBD2 (5 bases). The CDR3 runs to 12 residues. Per germline, CDR1 KGHSH and CDR2 LQKENI. The DNA of the CDR3 is TGTGCCGGCTCTCCACAGCGGAATGAGCAGTTCTTC. Its protein product is CAGSPQRNEQFF.

The chain employs TRBV21-1 and TRBJ1-1; the D call of TRBD1 is as the table states it, not checked on the DNA. TRBV21-1 is a pseudogene. This CDR3 has 17 residues. The CDR3 is CASSKTPCGVGTPEAFF. The DNA of the CDR3 is TGTGCCAGCAGCAAAACTCCATGTGGGGTGGGGACCCCTGAAGCTTTCTTT.

A note on this clonotype: A much larger clone differs from this one at a single base, so this may be a read error. The V gene is TRBV20-1, the J gene TRBJ2-1, with 8 nucleotides matching TRBD2. The trim removed 1 base at V and 8 bases at J, leaving 13 bases unmatched. CDR1 is DFQATT, CDR2 SNEGSKA, per germline (reference sequence). The CDR3 totals 16 residues. The CDR3 coding sequence is TGCAGTGCTAGAGGTCCCAGCGGGAGTCGCTGCGATGAGCAGTTCTTC. Translating gives CSARGPSGSRCDEQFF.

Turning to this clonotype: At one end, the junction sequence differs from germline, possibly due to a read error. The chain joins TRBV7-9 to TRBJ2-2, with TRBD2 as a possible D gene (5 bases). CDR3 length: 13 amino acids. The germline gives CDR1 SEHNR, CDR2 FQNEAQ (reference sequence). CDR3 loop: CASSLVPTGERFF. The CDR3 coding sequence is TGTGCCAGCAGCTTAGTACCCACCGGGGAGCGGTTTTTT.

The V gene is TRBV12-3 or TRBV12-4, the J gene TRBJ2-3; 8 bases are a match to TRBD2. V trimming: 6 bases; J trimming: 6 bases; junction bases outside the gene matches: 8. CDR3 size: 14 residues. The DNA for the CDR3 is TGTGCCAGCAGCAAAGCGGGAGAGGACGATACGCAGTATTTT. This codes for CASSKAGEDDTQYF.

This clonotype was recorded at least ten times. The chain employs TRBV10-2 and TRBJ2-7; perhaps D is TRBD1 or TRBD2 (7 bases each). Germline V gene lookup returns CDR1 WSHSY and CDR2 SAAADI. V was trimmed by 9 bases and J by 3 bases, leaving 18 bases between them. This CDR3 spans 14 amino acids. CDR3 in amino acids: CASSPAGQIYEQYF. CDR3 DNA sequence: TGCGCCAGTTCCCCAGCGGGACAGATCTACGAGCAGTACTTC.

This clonotype was seen more than once but under ten times. The gene calls are TRBV4-2 and TRBJ2-7; the match to TRBD2 covers 12 bases. The DNA end is more similar to TRBJ2-5, so the J call may be wrong. CDR3 size: 16 residues. CDR1 and CDR2 (germline): LGHNA, YNFKEQ. The CDR3 nucleotides read TGTGCCAGCAGCCCGGAGCTAGCGGGGGGGAAAGAGACCCAGTACTTC. Translation: CASSPELAGGKETQYF.

This chain connects TRBV20-1 to TRBJ2-2; no firm D call. In germline, CDR1 is DFQATT, CDR2 SNEGSKA (reference sequence). The CDR3 has 13 amino acids. Trimming shortened V by 0 bases and J by 5 bases, and 7 bases separated the two germline ends. The CDR3 loop reads CSARDGGTGELFF. CDR3 in DNA: TGCAGTGCTAGAGATGGCGGAACCGGGGAGCTGTTTTTT.

This chain uses TRBV11-2 with TRBJ2-3; no clear D gene. The CDR3 extends over 15 amino acids. V lost 5 bases and J lost 1, with 13 bases in between. Germline CDR1 and CDR2: SGHAT and FQNNGV. This CDR3 is CASSPSQEGTDTQYF. The CDR3 nucleotides are TGTGCCAGCAGCCCGAGCCAGGAAGGCACAGATACGCAGTATTTT.

This clonotype was counted only a few times. The chain has TRBV28 and TRBJ2-7, with 10 bases that match TRBD2. V lost 4 bases to trimming and J lost 4 bases; unmatched junction nucleotides: 10. The CDR3 totals 16 residues. Germline lookup yields CDR1 MDHEN and CDR2 SYDVKM. CDR3 residues: CASSSVASGGSYEQYF. The DNA of the CDR3 is TGTGCCAGCAGTTCGGTAGCTAGCGGGGGTTCATACGAGCAGTACTTC.

The sample holds a few counts of this clonotype. This sequence joins TRBV7-9 and TRBJ2-7; D might be TRBD1 or TRBD2, each matching 5 bases. V lost 3 bases to trimming and J lost 2 bases, with 11 bases between them. CDR1 is SEHNR, CDR2 FQNEAQ, per germline (reference sequence). This CDR3 has 14 amino acids. CDR3 sequence (DNA): TGTGCCAGCAGCTTTTCGGGACCCACCTACGAGCAGTACTTC. Translated: CASSFSGPTYEQYF.

V and J are TRBV5-1 and TRBJ2-1, with D possibly called TRBD1 or TRBD2 (5 bases each). The length of the CDR3 is 14 residues. Germline V gene lookup returns CDR1 SGHRS and CDR2 YFSETQ. Trimming cost V 3 bases and J 8 bases, with 15 bases left between them. The CDR3 DNA is TGCGCCAGCAGCTGGGCCGTCGGGGCCCATGAGCAGTTCTTC. It yields the protein CASSWAVGAHEQFF.

The chain combines TRBV20-1 with TRBJ2-3; TRBD2 aligns across 12 bases. V dropped 6 bases and J dropped 0; count of bases not matched to a gene: 4. Germline CDR1 reads DFQATT; CDR2 reads SNEGSKA (reference sequence). The CDR3 has 15 amino acids. The CDR3 region has the DNA TGCAGTGCCAAGACTAGCGGGGGAAGCACAGATACGCAGTATTTT. This sequence encodes CSAKTSGGSTDTQYF.

The chain couples TRBV2 to TRBJ2-7; TRBD1 aligns across 7 bases. The CDR3 runs to 14 residues. V lost 11 bases and J lost 1; bases outside the gene matches: 11. From germline, CDR1 is SNHLY and CDR2 FYNNEI. CDR3 loop: CACQYRGQSYEQYF. CDR3 in DNA: TGTGCCTGCCAATACAGGGGCCAGTCCTACGAGCAGTACTTC.

V is TRBV14 and J is TRBJ2-1, with a tentative D call TRBD2 (7 bases). The length of the CDR3 is 17 residues. Germline V gives CDR1 SGHDN, CDR2 FVKESK. Trimming took 2 bases from V and 3 from J, leaving 17 bases between them. CDR3 residues: CASSQTSRGGHYNEQFF. In DNA, the CDR3 is TGTGCCAGCAGCCAAACCTCTCGCGGGGGCCACTACAATGAGCAGTTCTTC.

The chain links TRBV20-1 to TRBJ2-7, with a weak D call TRBD2 (6 bases). Trimming removed 0 bases at V and 3 bases at J, with 30 bases between. Per germline, CDR1 DFQATT and CDR2 SNEGSKA (reference sequence). The CDR3 covers 20 residues. The CDR3: CSARDRGMTTRAKERYEQYF. CDR3 coding DNA: TGCAGTGCTAGAGATCGGGGGATGACTACGAGGGCGAAGGAGCGCTACGAGCAGTACTTC.

This chain connects TRBV30 to TRBJ1-1; tentative D call: TRBD1 (5 bases). CDR1 is GTSNPN, CDR2 SVGIG, per germline (reference sequence). The CDR3 extends over 13 amino acids. With 3 bases removed from V and 1 base from J, the gap between germline ends came to 9 bases. CDR3 sequence (DNA): TGTGCCTGGAGCGGGACCCGGAACACTGAAGCTTTCTTT. Translation: CAWSGTRNTEAFF.

This clonotype came up a few times. The rearrangement links TRBV9 to TRBJ2-3, with D unresolved. Trimming stripped 4 bases from V and 2 bases from J, with 17 bases between. The CDR3 loop spans 16 amino acids. CDR1 is SGDLS and CDR2 is YYNGEE in the germline V gene. The CDR3 region has the DNA TGTGCCAGCAGCCCGAGGACGGGCCGCTTCACAGATACGCAGTATTTT. Its translation: CASSPRTGRFTDTQYF.

A remark on this clonotype: A read error may explain this, as a much larger clone is one base away. The chain employs TRBV7-9 and TRBJ2-7; 11 nucleotides match TRBD1. In germline, CDR1 is SEHNR, CDR2 FQNEAQ (reference sequence). The CDR3 is 15 residues long. The V and J ends lost 4 bases and 7 bases, in that order; junction bases with no gene match: 9. CDR3 sequence (DNA): TGTGCCAGCAGCTCGAAAACCGGGACAGGGGGAGAGCAGTACGTC. Translated, it gives CASSSKTGTGGEQYV.

A few counts support this clonotype. The chain employs TRBV4-3 and TRBJ1-1, with D perhaps matching TRBD1 (5 bases). CDR1 and CDR2 (germline): LGHNA, YSLEER. The V end was cut by 0 bases, the J end by 6 bases, with 11 bases between. CDR3 length equals 14 residues. The DNA of the CDR3 is TGCGCCAGCAGCCAAGACACCGGGGGGGCTGAAGCTTTCTTT. This codes for CASSQDTGGAEAFF.